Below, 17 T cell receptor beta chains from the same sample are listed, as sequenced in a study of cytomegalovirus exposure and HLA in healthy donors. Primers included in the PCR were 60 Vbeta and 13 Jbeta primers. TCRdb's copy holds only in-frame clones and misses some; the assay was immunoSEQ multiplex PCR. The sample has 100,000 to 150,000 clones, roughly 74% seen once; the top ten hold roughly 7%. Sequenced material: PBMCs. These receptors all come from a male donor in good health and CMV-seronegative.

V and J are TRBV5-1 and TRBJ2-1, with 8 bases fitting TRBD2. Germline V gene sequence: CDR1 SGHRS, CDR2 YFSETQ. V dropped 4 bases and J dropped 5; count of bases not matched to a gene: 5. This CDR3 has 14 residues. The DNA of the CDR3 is TGCGCCAGCAGCAGAGCGGGAGTAAACAATGAGCAGTTCTTC. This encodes CASSRAGVNNEQFF.

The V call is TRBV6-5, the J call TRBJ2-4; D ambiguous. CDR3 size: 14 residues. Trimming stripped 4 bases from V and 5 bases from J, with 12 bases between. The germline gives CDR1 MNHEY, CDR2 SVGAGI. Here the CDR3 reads CASSSSPPENIQYF. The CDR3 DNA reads TGTGCCAGCAGTTCCTCCCCACCGGAAAACATTCAGTACTTC.

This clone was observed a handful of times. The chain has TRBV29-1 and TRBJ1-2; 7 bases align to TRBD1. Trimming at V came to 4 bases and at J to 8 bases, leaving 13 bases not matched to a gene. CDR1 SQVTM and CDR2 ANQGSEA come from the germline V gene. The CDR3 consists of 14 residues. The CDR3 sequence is CSVVEGGSNAGYTF. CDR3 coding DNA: TGCAGCGTTGTCGAAGGGGGCTCCAATGCGGGCTACACCTTC. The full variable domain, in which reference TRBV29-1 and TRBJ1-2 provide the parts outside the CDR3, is SAVISQKPSRDICQRGTSLTIQCQVDSQVTMMFWYRQQPGQSLTLIATANQGSEATYESGFVIDKFPISRPNLTFSTLTVSNMSPEDSSIYLCSVVEGGSNAGYTFGSGTRLTVV.

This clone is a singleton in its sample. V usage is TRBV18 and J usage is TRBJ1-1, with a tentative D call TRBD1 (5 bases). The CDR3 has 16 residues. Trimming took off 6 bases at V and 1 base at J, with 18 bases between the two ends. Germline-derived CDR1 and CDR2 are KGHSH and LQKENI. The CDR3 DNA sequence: TGTGCCAGCTCCGAGACTTGGGGAAGGGGGAACACTGAAGCTTTCTTT. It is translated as CASSETWGRGNTEAFF. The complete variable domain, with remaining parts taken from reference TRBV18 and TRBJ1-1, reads NAGVMQNPRHLVRRRGQEARLRCSPMKGHSHVYWYRQLPEEGLKFMVYLQKENIIDESGMPKERFSAEFPKEGPSILRIQQVVRGDSAAYFCASSETWGRGNTEAFFGQGTRLTVV.

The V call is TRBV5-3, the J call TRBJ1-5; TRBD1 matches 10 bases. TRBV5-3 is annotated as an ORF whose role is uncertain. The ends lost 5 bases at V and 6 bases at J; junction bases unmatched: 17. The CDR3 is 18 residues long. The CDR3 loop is CARSSESAGTGDCQPQHF. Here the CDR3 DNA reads TGTGCCAGAAGTTCGGAAAGCGCCGGGACAGGGGATTGTCAGCCCCAGCATTTT.

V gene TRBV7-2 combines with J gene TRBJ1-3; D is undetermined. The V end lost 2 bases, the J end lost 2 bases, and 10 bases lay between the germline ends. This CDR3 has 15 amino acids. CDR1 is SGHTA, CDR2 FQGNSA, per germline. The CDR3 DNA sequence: TGTGCCAGCAGCTTAATGGAGGACGCTGGAAACACCATATATTTT. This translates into CASSLMEDAGNTIYF.

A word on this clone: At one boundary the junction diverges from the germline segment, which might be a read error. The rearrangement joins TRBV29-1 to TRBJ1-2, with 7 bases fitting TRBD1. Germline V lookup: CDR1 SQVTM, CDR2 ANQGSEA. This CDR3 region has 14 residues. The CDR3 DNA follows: TGCAGCGTGGAAGGGGGCAGGGGGAACTATGGCTACACCTTC. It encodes CSVEGGRGNYGYTF.

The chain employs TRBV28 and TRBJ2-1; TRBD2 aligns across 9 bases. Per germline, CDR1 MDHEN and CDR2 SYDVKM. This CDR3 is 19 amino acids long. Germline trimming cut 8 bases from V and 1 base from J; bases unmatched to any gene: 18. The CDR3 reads CASLGGSDFLAGSYNEQFF. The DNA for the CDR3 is TGTGCCAGCCTCGGCGGGAGCGATTTCCTAGCGGGATCCTACAATGAGCAGTTCTTC.

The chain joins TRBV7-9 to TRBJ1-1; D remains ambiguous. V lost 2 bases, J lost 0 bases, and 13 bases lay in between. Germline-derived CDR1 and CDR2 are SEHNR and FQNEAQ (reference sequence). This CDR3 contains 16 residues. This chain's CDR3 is CASSLQRVLVNTEAFF. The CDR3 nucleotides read TGTGCCAGCAGCTTACAGCGAGTCTTAGTGAACACTGAAGCTTTCTTT.

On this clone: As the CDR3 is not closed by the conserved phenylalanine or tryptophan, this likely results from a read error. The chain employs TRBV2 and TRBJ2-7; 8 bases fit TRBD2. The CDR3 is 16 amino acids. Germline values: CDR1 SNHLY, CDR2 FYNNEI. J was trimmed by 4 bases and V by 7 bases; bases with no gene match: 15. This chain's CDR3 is CASNQLAEPPVYEQYL. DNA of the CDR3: TGTGCCAGCAACCAACTAGCGGAGCCCCCCGTATACGAGCAGTACCTC.

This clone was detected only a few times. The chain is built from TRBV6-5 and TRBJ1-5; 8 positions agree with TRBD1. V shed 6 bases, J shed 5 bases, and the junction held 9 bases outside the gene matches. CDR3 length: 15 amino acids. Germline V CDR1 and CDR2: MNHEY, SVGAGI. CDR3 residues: CASRTTGDLYQPQHF. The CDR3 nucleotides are TGTGCCAGCAGGACGACAGGGGATTTATATCAGCCCCAGCATTTT.

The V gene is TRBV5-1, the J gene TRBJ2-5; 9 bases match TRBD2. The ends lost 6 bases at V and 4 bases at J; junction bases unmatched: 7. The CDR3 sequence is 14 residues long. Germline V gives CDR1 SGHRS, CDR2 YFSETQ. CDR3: CASTRETSGETQYF. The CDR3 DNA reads TGCGCCAGCACCCGGGAGACTAGCGGAGAGACCCAGTACTTC.

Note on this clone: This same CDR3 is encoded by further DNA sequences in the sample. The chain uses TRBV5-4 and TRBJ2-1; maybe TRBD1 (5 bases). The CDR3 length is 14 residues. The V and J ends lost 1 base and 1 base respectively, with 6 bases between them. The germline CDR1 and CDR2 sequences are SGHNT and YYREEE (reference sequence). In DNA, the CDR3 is TGTGCCAGCAGCTTGACAGGATCCTACAATGAGCAGTTCTTC. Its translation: CASSLTGSYNEQFF.

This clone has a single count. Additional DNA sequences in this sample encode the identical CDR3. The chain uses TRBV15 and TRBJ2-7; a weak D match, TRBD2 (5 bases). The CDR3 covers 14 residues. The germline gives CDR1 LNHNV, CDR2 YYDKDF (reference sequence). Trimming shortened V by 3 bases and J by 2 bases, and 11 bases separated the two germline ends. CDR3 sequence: CATSRGGLTYEQYF. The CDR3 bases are TGTGCCACCAGCAGGGGCGGACTTACCTACGAGCAGTACTTC.

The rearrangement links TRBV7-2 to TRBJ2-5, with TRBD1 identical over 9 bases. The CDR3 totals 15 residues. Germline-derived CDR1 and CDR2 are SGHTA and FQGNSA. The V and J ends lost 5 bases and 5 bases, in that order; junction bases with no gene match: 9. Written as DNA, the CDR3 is TGTGCCAGCAGCCCAGGACAGGGGCAAGGGGAGACCCAGTACTTC. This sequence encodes CASSPGQGQGETQYF.

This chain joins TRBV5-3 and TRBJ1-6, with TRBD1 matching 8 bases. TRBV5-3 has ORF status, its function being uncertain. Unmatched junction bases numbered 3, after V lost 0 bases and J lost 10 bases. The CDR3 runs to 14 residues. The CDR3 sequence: CARSLDRGRSPLHF. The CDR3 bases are TGTGCCAGAAGCTTGGACAGGGGGAGATCACCCCTCCACTTT.

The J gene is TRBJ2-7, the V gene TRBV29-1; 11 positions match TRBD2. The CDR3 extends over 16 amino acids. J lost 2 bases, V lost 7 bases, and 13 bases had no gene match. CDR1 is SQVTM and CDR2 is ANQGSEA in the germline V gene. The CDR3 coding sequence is TGCAGCGCTCGTACCGGGACTAGCGGACGAGCCTACGAGCAGTACTTC. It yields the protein CSARTGTSGRAYEQYF.